These 24 T cell receptor beta chains share one sample of origin, sequenced in a study of PD-1 blockade in classical Hodgkin lymphoma. This table comes from immunoSEQ multiplex PCR, and its TCRdb copy is limited to in-frame clones, with some not included. The sample contains about 40,000 clones, 75% to 90% of which appear only once. After autologous stem cell transplantation all patients relapsed, and prior brentuximab vedotin exposure differed between cohorts. Sequenced material: peripheral blood mononuclear cells (PBMCs), taken at baseline. These receptors were obtained from a human donor with classical Hodgkin lymphoma.

The chain couples TRBV5-1 to TRBJ2-3; no firm D call. V lost 2 bases, J lost 2 bases, and 9 bases lay in between. CDR1 SGHRS and CDR2 YFSETQ come from the germline V gene. The CDR3 is 14 residues long. CDR3 sequence: CASSFRSNTDTQYF. CDR3 nucleotide sequence: TGCGCCAGCAGCTTTAGGTCTAACACAGATACGCAGTATTTT.

The V and J genes are TRBV19 and TRBJ1-2; D gene ambiguous. The germline CDR1 and CDR2 sequences are LNHDA and SQIVND (reference sequence). V gave up 7 bases and J gave up 2 bases, with 2 bases separating them. There are 10 residues in the CDR3. CDR3 in DNA: TGTGCCAGTAAAAACTATGGCTACACCTTC. Translating gives CASKNYGYTF.

This chain joins TRBV2 and TRBJ2-7; D is ambiguous. Germline V gene lookup returns CDR1 SNHLY and CDR2 FYNNEI. The CDR3 consists of 12 residues. V lost 3 bases and J 0 bases, leaving 3 bases between the germline ends. This CDR3 reads CASSDSSYEQYF. In DNA, the CDR3 is TGTGCCAGCAGTGATAGCTCCTACGAGCAGTACTTC.

The chain joins TRBV6-5 to TRBJ2-7, with 7 bases matching TRBD2. Germline V CDR1 and CDR2: MNHEY, SVGAGI. The CDR3 has 15 amino acids. With V trimmed by 5 bases and J by 0 bases, 7 bases remained unmatched. The CDR3 protein is CASSRGVRSSYEQYF. The CDR3 nucleotides read TGTGCCAGCAGTCGGGGGGTCCGGAGCTCCTACGAGCAGTACTTC.

The rearrangement links TRBV5-1 to TRBJ1-1, with no clear D. Trimming removed 4 bases at V and 4 bases at J, with 11 bases between. The CDR3 runs to 13 residues. CDR1 and CDR2 (germline): SGHRS, YFSETQ. This CDR3 reads CASSKEGGTEAFF. The CDR3, as DNA: TGCGCCAGCAGCAAGGAGGGAGGCACTGAAGCTTTCTTT.

The V and J genes are TRBV29-1 and TRBJ1-4; D might be TRBD1 (5 bases). Germline V gene lookup returns CDR1 SQVTM and CDR2 ANQGSEA. The V end lost 7 bases, the J end lost 3 bases, and 15 bases lay between the germline ends. The CDR3 is made up of 14 amino acids. The CDR3 protein is CSARQSRANEKLFF. In DNA, the CDR3 is TGCAGCGCCCGACAGAGCAGGGCTAATGAAAAACTGTTTTTT.

The J gene is TRBJ2-7, the V gene TRBV18, with 11 bases identical to TRBD1. With 4 bases clipped from V and 0 bases from J, the junction kept 8 bases outside the gene matches. From germline, CDR1 is KGHSH and CDR2 LQKENI. The CDR3 has 17 amino acids. The CDR3 bases are TGTGCCAGCTCACATAACCAGGGACAGGGGGTCTCCTACGAGCAGTACTTC. This translates into CASSHNQGQGVSYEQYF. The complete variable domain, with remaining parts taken from reference TRBV18 and TRBJ2-7, reads NAGVMQNPRHLVRRRGQEARLRCSPMKGHSHVYWYRQLPEEGLKFMVYLQKENIIDESGMPKERFSAEFPKEGPSILRIQQVVRGDSAAYFCASSHNQGQGVSYEQYFGPGTRLTVT.

This chain uses TRBV18 with TRBJ1-1, with 7 bases identical to TRBD1. The CDR3 contains 13 residues. The V segment lost 4 bases and the J segment 7 bases; nucleotides outside the gene matches: 6. From germline, CDR1 is KGHSH and CDR2 LQKENI. The CDR3 bases are TGTGCCAGCTCACAGGGGGCGGGGAATGAAGCTTTCTTT. It encodes CASSQGAGNEAFF.

This clone was observed once. The V gene is TRBV7-9, the J gene TRBJ2-7; D ambiguous. Trimming removed 5 bases at V and 5 bases at J, with 4 bases between. Looked up from germline, CDR1 is SEHNR and CDR2 is FQNEAQ (reference sequence). This CDR3 is 10 amino acids long. DNA of the CDR3: TGTGCCAGCAGCGTCAACGAGCAGTACTTC. Translating it yields CASSVNEQYF. Full variable domain (outside the CDR3, taken from reference TRBV7-9 and TRBJ2-7): DTGVSQNPRHKITKRGQNVTFRCDPISEHNRLYWYRQTLGQGPEFLTYFQNEAQLEKSRLLSDRFSAERPKGSFSTLEIQRTEQGDSAMYLCASSVNEQYFGPGTRLTVT.

V gene TRBV29-1 combines with J gene TRBJ2-7; D unresolved. The CDR3 runs 13 residues. Germline loops: CDR1 SQVTM, CDR2 ANQGSEA. Trimming cost V 1 base and J 2 bases, with 9 bases left between them. The CDR3 DNA sequence: TGCAGCGTTGAAGGGCAGACCGCCTACGAGCAGTACTTC. Amino acids: CSVEGQTAYEQYF.

The gene calls are TRBV7-8 and TRBJ2-3; 11 nucleotides line up with TRBD2. The CDR3 totals 16 residues. V shed 5 bases, J shed 2 bases, and the junction held 6 bases outside the gene matches. Looked up from germline, CDR1 is SGHVS and CDR2 is FQNEAQ. This CDR3 reads CASSPRTSGSTDTQYF. The CDR3 DNA is TGTGCCAGCAGCCCACGGACTAGCGGGTCCACAGATACGCAGTATTTT.

In DNA form, the CDR3 reads TGTGCCATCGCGTGGGGTAGGGATATAGATGAGCAGTTCTTC. Protein sequence: CAIAWGRDIDEQFF. The V and J genes are TRBV10-3 and TRBJ2-1; D unresolved. Trimming left V 8 bases short and J 8 bases short, with 19 bases between. CDR1 and CDR2 (germline): ENHRY, SYGVKD. The CDR3 extends over 14 amino acids.

The V and J genes are TRBV28 and TRBJ2-7; D perhaps matches TRBD1 (6 bases). Trimming removed 4 bases at V and 0 bases at J, with 19 bases between. Germline V gives CDR1 MDHEN, CDR2 SYDVKM. This CDR3 region has 17 residues. The CDR3 DNA reads TGTGCCAGCAGTTATCCCCCCGGGACATCAAGCTCCTACGAGCAGTACTTC. Residues: CASSYPPGTSSSYEQYF.

The chain carries TRBV9 and TRBJ2-1, with 10 positions matching TRBD2. V lost 2 bases and J lost 0; bases outside the gene matches: 5. Looked up from germline, CDR1 is SGDLS and CDR2 is YYNGEE. The CDR3 loop spans 17 amino acids. As DNA, the CDR3 is TGTGCCAGCAGCGTGAGTAGCGGGAGGACCTCCTACAATGAGCAGTTCTTC. Translating gives CASSVSSGRTSYNEQFF.

Concerning this clone: The junction shows a germline mismatch at one end, possibly a read error. The chain couples TRBV4-1 to TRBJ2-1; 9 positions match TRBD1. The germline V gene encodes CDR1 MGHRA and CDR2 YSYEKL. CDR3 size: 15 residues. The CDR3 region is CASRQVQDRGNEQFF. For the CDR3, the DNA is TGCGCCAGCAGACAAGTACAGGACAGGGGTAATGAGCAGTTCTTC.

V gene TRBV14 combines with J gene TRBJ1-3; possibly TRBD1 for D (5 bases). In germline, CDR1 is SGHDN, CDR2 FVKESK. V gave up 2 bases and J gave up 1 base, with 6 bases separating them. The CDR3 is 14 amino acids. The CDR3 loop reads CASSQRTSGNTIYF. CDR3 nucleotide sequence: TGTGCCAGCAGCCAAAGGACATCTGGAAACACCATATATTTT.

The chain uses TRBV5-1 and TRBJ2-7, with 9 bases identical to TRBD1. The CDR3 sequence is 16 residues long. Losses at the gene ends were 0 bases for V and 1 base for J; bases not matched to a gene: 5. Germline CDR1 reads SGHRS; CDR2 reads YFSETQ. This CDR3 is CASSLAGQGQSYEQYF. CDR3 coding DNA: TGCGCCAGCAGCTTGGCAGGACAGGGGCAATCCTACGAGCAGTACTTC.

The chain couples TRBV7-8 to TRBJ2-2; D possibly corresponds to TRBD2 (6 bases). The V and J ends lost 5 bases and 7 bases respectively, with 20 bases between them. The germline V gene encodes CDR1 SGHVS and CDR2 FQNEAQ. The CDR3 has 16 residues. The CDR3 coding sequence is TGTGCCAGCAGCCACCGGGCAGCGGGTATAGGCGGGGAGCTGTTTTTT. Amino acid sequence: CASSHRAAGIGGELFF.

The chain joins TRBV6-1 to TRBJ2-2; no definite D call. This CDR3 has 13 amino acids. The germline V gene encodes CDR1 MNHNS and CDR2 SASEGT. Between the trimmed V and J ends, which lost 6 bases and 4 bases, there was a span of 9 bases. The CDR3 DNA reads TGTGCCAGCAGGAGAGAGGCCACCGGGGAGCTGTTTTTT. Protein sequence: CASRREATGELFF.

In its sample, this clone was seen once. The sample carries other DNA sequences with the same CDR3. The chain uses TRBV18 and TRBJ2-7; D gene unclear. The CDR3 is made up of 13 amino acids. CDR1 and CDR2 (germline): KGHSH, LQKENI. V dropped 3 bases and J dropped 4 bases, with 10 bases sitting between them. CDR3 residues: CASSPPTRYEQYF. The CDR3 DNA reads TGTGCCAGCTCACCTCCCACCAGGTACGAGCAGTACTTC.

The rearrangement links TRBV18 to TRBJ1-2; the D is unclear. CDR3 length: 13 amino acids. Germline CDR1 KGHSH, CDR2 LQKENI. The ends were cut back, 10 bases at V and 0 bases at J, with 12 bases in the middle. The CDR3 region is CATSREANYGYTF. CDR3 DNA sequence: TGTGCCACCTCCCGGGAAGCTAACTATGGCTACACCTTC. The whole variable domain, filled in from reference TRBV18 and TRBJ1-2, reads NAGVMQNPRHLVRRRGQEARLRCSPMKGHSHVYWYRQLPEEGLKFMVYLQKENIIDESGMPKERFSAEFPKEGPSILRIQQVVRGDSAAYFCATSREANYGYTFGSGTRLTVV.

This sequence joins TRBV4-1 and TRBJ2-7; tentatively, D is TRBD2 (6 bases). The germline V gene has CDR1 MGHRA and CDR2 YSYEKL. The CDR3 is 16 residues long. Trimming cost V 3 bases and J 2 bases, with 17 bases left between them. CDR3 nucleotides: TGCGCCAGCAGCCACCCCGGGAGATACCCCACCTACGAGCAGTACTTC. The encoded protein is CASSHPGRYPTYEQYF.

The CDR3 here is CASGRVSNQPQHF. In DNA, the CDR3 is TGTGCCAGCGGCCGGGTTAGCAATCAGCCCCAGCATTTT. J is TRBJ1-5 and V is TRBV6-5; D call uncertain. In germline, CDR1 is MNHEY, CDR2 SVGAGI. V dropped 8 bases and J dropped 0 bases, with 8 bases sitting between them. This CDR3 has 13 residues.

This chain links TRBV2 with TRBJ2-4, with 8 bases that match TRBD2. Germline loops: CDR1 SNHLY, CDR2 FYNNEI. With 7 bases clipped from V and 3 bases from J, the junction kept 2 bases outside the gene matches. The CDR3 consists of 13 residues. CDR3 amino acids: CASIREGKNIQYF. As DNA, the CDR3 is TGTGCCAGCATTCGGGAGGGCAAAAACATTCAGTACTTC.